This is a list of T cell receptor beta chains from one sample in a study of cytomegalovirus exposure and HLA in healthy donors. Sequenced by immunoSEQ multiplex PCR; TCRdb stores in-frame clones only, minus some. The table records 150,000 to 200,000 clones, about 80% of them present only once. The sample comprised PBMCs. Receptors originate from a young woman in good health and CMV-seronegative. Each CDR3 is given with its conserved first and last residue. D genes are given only for firm matches. Size is stated for part of the rows, as once, few or many counts, or as a class when the clone is expanded.

j_gene,v_gene,d_gene,len,abundance,CDR3aa,CDR3nt
TRBJ1-2,TRBV30,-,13,few,CAWCKQFPYGYTF,TGTGCCTGGTGCAAACAGTTTCCTTATGGCTACACCTTC
TRBJ2-3,TRBV5-4,TRBD1,16,-,CASNPWGTGGKDTQYF,TGTGCCAGCAACCCCTGGGGAACAGGGGGCAAAGATACGCAGTATTTT
TRBJ2-7,TRBV7-2,-,15,-,CASSLRETFHYEQYF,TGTGCCAGCAGCTTAAGGGAGACATTCCACTACGAGCAGTACTTC
TRBJ2-1,TRBV6-4,TRBD2,19,-,CASRKLAGGPGPLYNEQFF,TGTGCCAGCAGGAAACTAGCGGGAGGGCCTGGCCCCCTTTACAATGAGCAGTTCTTC
TRBJ2-5,TRBV5-4,TRBD1,14,-,CASSLQGVRETQYF,TGTGCCAGCAGCCTACAGGGGGTTAGGGAGACCCAGTACTTC
TRBJ2-7,TRBV28,-,15,-,CASTPGVFASYEQYF,TGTGCCAGCACCCCGGGAGTCTTTGCGAGTTACGAGCAGTACTTC
TRBJ2-2,TRBV9,TRBD2,18,-,CASKRGTSGGRNTGELFF,TGTGCCAGCAAACGAGGGACTAGCGGGGGGAGGAACACCGGGGAGCTGTTTTTT
TRBJ2-1,TRBV5-1,TRBD2,17,-,CASSLGTQVAGGLEQFF,TGCGCCAGCAGCTTGGGTACCCAGGTAGCGGGAGGGCTTGAGCAGTTCTTC
TRBJ1-5,TRBV2,TRBD1,14,few,CASRGDSSNQPQHF,TGTGCCAGCAGAGGGGACAGTAGCAATCAGCCCCAGCATTTT
TRBJ1-2,TRBV28,TRBD1,13,-,CASSPGGPYGYTF,TGTGCCAGCAGTCCAGGGGGGCCCTATGGCTACACCTTC
TRBJ2-5,TRBV28,TRBD1,15,-,CASSADRGSWETQYF,TGTGCCAGCAGTGCCGACAGGGGGTCTTGGGAGACCCAGTACTTC
TRBJ1-4,TRBV5-6,-,15,-,CASSLSFRGGEKLFF,TGTGCCAGCAGCTTGTCCTTCAGGGGTGGGGAAAAACTGTTTTTT
TRBJ2-2,TRBV19,TRBD1,15,-,CASSPGQGETGELFF,TGTGCCAGTAGCCCGGGACAGGGGGAAACCGGGGAGCTGTTTTTT
TRBJ2-5,TRBV5-6,-,15,-,CASSSTDRPGETQYF,TGTGCCAGCAGCTCTACCGACAGGCCGGGGGAGACCCAGTACTTC
TRBJ1-2,TRBV18,TRBD1,17,-,CASSPFGARGDNYGYTF,TGTGCCAGCTCACCTTTTGGAGCCAGGGGGGATAACTATGGCTACACCTTC
TRBJ2-1,TRBV11-1,TRBD2,16,-,CASSLGSGRALDEQFF,TGTGCCAGCAGCTTGGGGAGCGGGAGGGCCCTCGATGAGCAGTTCTTC
TRBJ1-3,TRBV2,-,13,-,CASSEAPQIPRYF,TGTGCCAGCAGTGAAGCCCCGCAGATTCCTAGGTATTTT
TRBJ1-1,TRBV25-1,-,16,-,CASSGASGSLNTEAFF,TGTGCCAGCAGTGGTGCGAGCGGCAGTCTGAACACTGAAGCTTTCTTT
TRBJ1-2,TRBV5-4,-,14,few,CASSLERGLRGYTF,TGTGCCAGCAGCTTGGAAAGGGGATTACGCGGCTACACCTTC
TRBJ1-1,TRBV7-8,TRBD1,16,-,CASSPRAGTVNTEAFF,TGTGCCAGCAGCCCCCGTGCCGGGACAGTGAACACTGAAGCTTTCTTT
TRBJ1-6,TRBV2,-,13,few,CASSSGEDSPLHF,TGTGCCAGCAGTTCAGGGGAAGATTCACCCCTCCACTTT
TRBJ2-2,TRBV6-5,TRBD2,14,-,CASSTGGSGGELFF,TGTGCCAGCTCGACGGGGGGATCCGGCGGGGAGCTGTTTTTT
TRBJ1-2,TRBV5-1,TRBD1,17,few,CASSFGGGGQGTSGYTF,TGCGCCAGCAGCTTTGGCGGCGGGGGACAGGGGACTAGTGGCTACACCTTC
TRBJ1-1,TRBV7-2,-,15,-,CASSPMGATNTEAFF,TGTGCCAGCAGCCCCATGGGAGCCACCAACACTGAAGCTTTCTTT
TRBJ1-1,TRBV7-2,TRBD1,14,once,CASSPRQGATEAFF,TGTGCCAGCAGCCCACGACAGGGAGCGACTGAAGCTTTCTTT
TRBJ2-7,TRBV5-6,-,12,-,CASSQNSYEQYF,TGTGCCAGCAGCCAGAACTCCTACGAGCAGTACTTC
TRBJ2-7,TRBV6-5,TRBD1,14,few,CASSSSGTVDEQYF,TGTGCCAGCAGTTCGTCGGGGACAGTCGACGAGCAGTACTTC
TRBJ2-7,TRBV5-4,-,13,-,CASSHLTGNEQYF,TGTGCCAGCAGCCATCTCACAGGCAACGAGCAGTACTTC
TRBJ1-2,TRBV9,-,14,-,CASSVATTESGYTF,TGTGCCAGCAGCGTAGCTACCACAGAGAGTGGCTACACCTTC
TRBJ1-1,TRBV27,TRBD1,13,few,CASIRGRLSEAFF,TGTGCCAGCATCAGGGGGCGGTTATCTGAAGCTTTCTTT
TRBJ2-1,TRBV5-1,-,17,-,CASSLGQSGGAGDEQFF,TGCGCCAGCAGCTTGGGTCAATCTGGCGGGGCCGGAGATGAGCAGTTCTTC
TRBJ2-7,TRBV28,TRBD2,17,-,CASSLPGGYGSSHEQYF,TGTGCCAGCAGTCTTCCGGGAGGGTATGGAAGTTCCCACGAGCAGTACTTC
TRBJ2-6,TRBV6-4,TRBD2,16,-,CASSPSGSSGANGLTF,TGTGCCAGCAGTCCTAGCGGGAGCTCTGGGGCCAACGGCCTGACTTTC
TRBJ2-6,TRBV28,-,15,once,CASSLTGTGANVLTF,TGTGCCAGCAGTTTAACAGGGACCGGGGCCAACGTCCTGACTTTC
TRBJ2-1,TRBV5-8,TRBD1,15,-,CASSRGTGMDNEQFF,TGTGCCAGCAGCCGCGGGACAGGGATGGACAATGAGCAGTTCTTC
TRBJ2-3,TRBV19,TRBD2,16,-,CASSALGGAGGDTQYF,TGTGCCAGTAGTGCGCTAGGAGGGGCGGGAGGAGATACGCAGTATTTT
TRBJ2-1,TRBV5-6,TRBD1,14,-,CASSTQTGGNEQFF,TGTGCCAGCAGCACCCAGACAGGGGGTAATGAGCAGTTCTTC
TRBJ2-5,TRBV5-1,TRBD2,16,once,CASSSGLAGAKETQYF,TGCGCCAGCAGCTCAGGACTAGCGGGGGCCAAAGAGACCCAGTACTTC
TRBJ2-1,TRBV5-6,TRBD2,18,-,CASSLGKIAGGPYNEQFF,TGTGCCAGCAGCTTGGGCAAAATAGCGGGGGGGCCGTACAATGAGCAGTTCTTC
TRBJ2-7,TRBV6-1,TRBD1,14,-,CASRGQGSSYEQYF,TGTGCCAGCAGGGGACAGGGGAGCTCCTACGAGCAGTACTTC
TRBJ2-2,TRBV7-3,-,15,-,CASSLGGANTGELFF,TGTGCCAGCAGCCTTGGGGGCGCGAACACCGGGGAGCTGTTTTTT
TRBJ2-7,TRBV29-1,TRBD1,14,-,CSVGAGTGPYEQYF,TGCAGCGTTGGGGCCGGGACAGGGCCCTACGAGCAGTACTTC
TRBJ1-2,TRBV5-1,-,13,few,CASSLAGDYGYTF,TGCGCCAGCAGCTTGGCGGGGGACTATGGCTACACCTTC
TRBJ2-5,TRBV10-1,TRBD1,15,-,CASSRGTGTQETQYF,TGCGCCAGCAGCCGCGGGACAGGGACCCAAGAGACCCAGTACTTC
TRBJ2-5,TRBV7-8,TRBD2,18,-,CASSFWLAGGPEQETQYF,TGTGCCAGCAGCTTTTGGCTAGCGGGAGGGCCGGAGCAAGAGACCCAGTACTTC
TRBJ1-2,TRBV21-1,-,14,-,CASSKTDTNYGYTF,TGTGCCAGCAGCAAGACAGACACTAACTATGGCTACACCTTC
TRBJ2-1,TRBV7-8,-,14,-,CASSSRDPFHEQFF,TGTGCCAGCAGCTCGCGGGATCCATTCCATGAGCAGTTCTTC